The 18 T cell receptor beta chains below were found in one sample sequenced in a study of CXCR3-negative and CXCR3-positive naive CD8 T cells. Each TRB cDNA library was prepared by 5' RACE (with UMI labels). Using the 5' RACE reads, TCRdb records one entry per CDR3 protein without DNA. This table holds 43,000 or so distinct CDR3 sequences. Sequenced: memory CD8+ T cells from blood. The receptors here all came from a human donor in good health. Some clones in this sample may be carry-over from other donors' samples.

The V call is TRBV7-6, the J call TRBJ2-7; TCRdb calls TRBD2, which cannot be checked without DNA. The CDR3 runs to 15 residues. Germline assignment: CDR1 SGHVS and CDR2 FNYEAQ. The CDR3 sequence: CASSLAAGGTYEQYF.

This chain uses TRBV28 with TRBJ2-5. The CDR3 is 14 residues long. CDR1 MDHEN and CDR2 SYDVKM come from the germline V gene. The CDR3 sequence is CASSLWAAQETQYF.

The V and J genes are TRBV7-8 and TRBJ1-2; as DNA is missing, the TRBD1 call by TCRdb cannot be tested. This CDR3 has 13 amino acids. Per the germline V gene, CDR1 is SGHVS and CDR2 is FQNEAQ. The CDR3 reads CASSNRDIEGLIF.

The CDR3: CASTLSGVNEQFF. V and J are TRBV28 and TRBJ2-1; the TCRdb call, TRBD2, lacks DNA for checking. The CDR3 length is 13 residues. Germline V CDR1 and CDR2: MDHEN, SYDVKM.

This rearrangement joins TRBV4-1 to TRBJ2-7; the D call from TCRdb, TRBD1, cannot be confirmed without DNA. Germline V lookup: CDR1 MGHRA, CDR2 YSYEKL. CDR3 length: 16 residues. CDR3 region: CASSQSRTGVFYEQYF.

The chain uses TRBV6-5 and TRBJ2-1; TCRdb calls TRBD1, which cannot be checked without DNA. This CDR3 contains 16 residues. Per germline, CDR1 MNHEY and CDR2 SVGAGI. Here the CDR3 reads CASSSRQGWSYNEQFF.

The gene calls are TRBV29-1 and TRBJ2-7; the TRBD2 assignment by TCRdb is unverifiable without DNA. The CDR3 loop spans 12 amino acids. Germline V gene sequence: CDR1 SQVTM, CDR2 ANQGSEA. The CDR3 here is CSVEDLRAEQYF.

The rearrangement joins TRBV5-1 to TRBJ2-2; the D call from TCRdb, TRBD2, cannot be confirmed without DNA. In germline, CDR1 is SGHRS, CDR2 YFSETQ. The CDR3 extends over 15 amino acids. The CDR3 protein is CASSLAPSGTGELFF.

The rearrangement links TRBV30 to TRBJ1-2; TCRdb returns TRBD1, unconfirmable since there is no DNA. This CDR3 region has 13 residues. CDR1 is GTSNPN, CDR2 SVGIG, per germline (reference sequence). CDR3 residues: CAWSEAGGNGYTF.

The rearrangement links TRBV29-1 to TRBJ1-1. Germline V CDR1 and CDR2: SQVTM, ANQGSEA. The CDR3 totals 15 residues. The CDR3 region is CSVEYRVWMNTEAFF. Complete variable domain (other parts from reference TRBV29-1 and TRBJ1-1): SAVISQKPSRDICQRGTSLTIQCQVDSQVTMMFWYRQQPGQSLTLIATANQGSEATYESGFVIDKFPISRPNLTFSTLTVSNMSPEDSSIYLCSVEYRVWMNTEAFFGQGTRLTVV.

The chain uses TRBV3-1 and TRBJ2-7; TCRdb names TRBD1, which stays unverified in the absence of DNA. Germline CDR1 reads LGHDT; CDR2 reads YNNKEL (reference sequence). CDR3 length equals 13 residues. The CDR3 reads CASSLDSGNEQYF.

The rearrangement uses TRBV4-1 and TRBJ1-2; absent DNA, TCRdb's TRBD1 call cannot be checked. CDR3 size: 14 residues. Germline assignment: CDR1 MGHRA and CDR2 YSYEKL. Here the CDR3 reads CASSRTGQQDGYTF.

This chain links TRBV5-5 with TRBJ1-5; with no DNA, the TCRdb D assignment of TRBD1 cannot be verified. The CDR3 is made up of 15 amino acids. Germline CDR1 and CDR2: SGHKS and YYEKEE (reference sequence). CDR3 in amino acids: CASSSRGLSNQPQHF.

The chain combines TRBV7-9 with TRBJ1-2. The CDR3 has 13 amino acids. Germline V gene sequence: CDR1 SEHNR, CDR2 FQNEAQ (reference sequence). The CDR3 loop reads CASSPNSNYGYTF.

This chain connects TRBV7-6 to TRBJ1-1. The CDR3 contains 13 residues. Looked up from germline, CDR1 is SGHVS and CDR2 is FNYEAQ. The CDR3 loop reads CASSLGVDTEAFF.

This chain joins TRBV28 and TRBJ2-7; TCRdb's D call, TRBD1, is unchecked because there is no DNA. The CDR3 covers 13 residues. Germline CDR1 MDHEN, CDR2 SYDVKM. The CDR3 protein is CASSVAGGYEQYF.

The rearrangement uses TRBV7-2 and TRBJ2-1; TCRdb indicates TRBD1, and absent DNA this call remains unverified. CDR3 length: 14 amino acids. Germline loops: CDR1 SGHTA, CDR2 FQGNSA. CDR3 sequence reads: CASSDRDNYNEQFF.

J is TRBJ2-3 and V is TRBV6-4; checking the TCRdb D call of TRBD1 is not possible without DNA. The CDR3 is made up of 15 amino acids. Germline values: CDR1 MRHNA, CDR2 SNTAGT. CDR3 sequence: CASSDGTGGADTQYF.